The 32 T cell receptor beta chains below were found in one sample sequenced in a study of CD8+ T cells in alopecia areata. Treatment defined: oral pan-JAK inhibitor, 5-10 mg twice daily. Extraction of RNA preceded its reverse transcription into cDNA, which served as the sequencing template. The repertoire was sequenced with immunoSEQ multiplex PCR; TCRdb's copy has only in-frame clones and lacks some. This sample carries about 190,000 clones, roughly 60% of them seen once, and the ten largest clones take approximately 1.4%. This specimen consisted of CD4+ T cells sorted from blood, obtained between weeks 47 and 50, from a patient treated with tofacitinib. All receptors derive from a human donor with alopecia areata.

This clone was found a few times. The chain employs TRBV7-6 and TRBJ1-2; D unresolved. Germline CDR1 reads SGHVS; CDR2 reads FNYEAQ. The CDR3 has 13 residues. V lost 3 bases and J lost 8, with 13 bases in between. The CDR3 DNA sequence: TGTGCCAGCAGCTTCACCTCCGGGGTCGGCTACACCTTC. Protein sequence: CASSFTSGVGYTF.

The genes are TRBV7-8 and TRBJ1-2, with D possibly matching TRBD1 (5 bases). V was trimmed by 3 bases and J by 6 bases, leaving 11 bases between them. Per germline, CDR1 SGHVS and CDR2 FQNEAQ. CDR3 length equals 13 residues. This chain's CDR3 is CASSFSGIDGYTF. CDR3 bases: TGTGCCAGCAGCTTCTCAGGGATTGATGGCTACACCTTC.

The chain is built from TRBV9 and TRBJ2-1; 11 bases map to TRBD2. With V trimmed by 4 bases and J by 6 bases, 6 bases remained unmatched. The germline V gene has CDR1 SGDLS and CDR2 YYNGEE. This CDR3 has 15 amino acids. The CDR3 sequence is CASSPFSGGANEQFF. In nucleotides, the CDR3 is TGTGCCAGCAGCCCCTTTAGCGGGGGGGCCAATGAGCAGTTCTTC.

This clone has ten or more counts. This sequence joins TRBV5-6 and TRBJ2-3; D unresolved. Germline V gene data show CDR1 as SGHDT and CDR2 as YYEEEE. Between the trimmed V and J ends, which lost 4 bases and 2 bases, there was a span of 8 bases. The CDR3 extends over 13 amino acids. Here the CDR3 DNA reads TGTGCCAGCAGCCACCGCCACACAGATACGCAGTATTTT. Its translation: CASSHRHTDTQYF.

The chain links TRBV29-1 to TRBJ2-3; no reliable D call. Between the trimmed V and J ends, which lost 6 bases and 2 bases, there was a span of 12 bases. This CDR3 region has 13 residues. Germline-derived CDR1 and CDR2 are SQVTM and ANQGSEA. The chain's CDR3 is CSVAQLYTDTQYF. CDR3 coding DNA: TGCAGCGTGGCGCAGCTATACACAGATACGCAGTATTTT.

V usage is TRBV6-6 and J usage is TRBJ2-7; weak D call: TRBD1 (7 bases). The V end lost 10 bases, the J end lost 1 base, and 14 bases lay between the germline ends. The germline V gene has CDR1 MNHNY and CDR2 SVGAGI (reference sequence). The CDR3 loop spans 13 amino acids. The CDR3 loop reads CAIKEGASYEQYF. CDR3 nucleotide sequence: TGTGCCATAAAGGAGGGGGCGTCCTACGAGCAGTACTTC.

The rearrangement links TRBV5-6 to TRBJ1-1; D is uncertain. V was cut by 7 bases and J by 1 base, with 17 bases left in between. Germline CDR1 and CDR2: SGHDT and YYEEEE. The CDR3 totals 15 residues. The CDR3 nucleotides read TGTGCCAGCTTCCACGCGGGAGTCTCGAACACTGAAGCTTTCTTT. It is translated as CASFHAGVSNTEAFF.

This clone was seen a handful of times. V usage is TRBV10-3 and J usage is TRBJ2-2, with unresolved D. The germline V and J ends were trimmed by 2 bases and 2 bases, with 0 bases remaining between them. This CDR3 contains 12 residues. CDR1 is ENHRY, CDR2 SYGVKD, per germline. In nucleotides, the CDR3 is TGTGCCATCAGTGAGAACACCGGGGAGCTGTTTTTT. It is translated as CAISENTGELFF.

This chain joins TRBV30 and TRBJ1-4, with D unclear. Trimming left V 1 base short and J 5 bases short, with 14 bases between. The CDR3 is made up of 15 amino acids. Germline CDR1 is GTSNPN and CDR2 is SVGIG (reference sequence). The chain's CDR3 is CAWSGLGGPNEKLFF. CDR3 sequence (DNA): TGTGCCTGGAGTGGGTTGGGTGGTCCGAATGAAAAACTGTTTTTT.

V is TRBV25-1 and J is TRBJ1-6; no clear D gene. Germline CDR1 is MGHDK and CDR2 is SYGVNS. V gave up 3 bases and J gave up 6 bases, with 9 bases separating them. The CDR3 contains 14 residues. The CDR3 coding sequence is TGTGCCAGCAGTGACCCAATAATTAATTCACCCCTCCACTTT. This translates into CASSDPIINSPLHF.

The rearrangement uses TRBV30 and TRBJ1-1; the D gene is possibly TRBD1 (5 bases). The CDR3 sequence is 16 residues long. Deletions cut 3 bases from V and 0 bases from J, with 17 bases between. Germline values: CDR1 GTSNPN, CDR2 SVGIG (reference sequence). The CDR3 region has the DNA TGTGCCTGGAGGGAACGGGCAGGGAAAATGAACACTGAAGCTTTCTTT. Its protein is CAWRERAGKMNTEAFF.

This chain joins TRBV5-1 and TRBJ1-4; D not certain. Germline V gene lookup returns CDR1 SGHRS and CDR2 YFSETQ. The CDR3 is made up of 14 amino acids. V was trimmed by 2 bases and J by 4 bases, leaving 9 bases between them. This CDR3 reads CASSFGRDNEKLFF. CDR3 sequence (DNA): TGCGCCAGCAGCTTCGGTAGGGATAATGAAAAACTGTTTTTT.

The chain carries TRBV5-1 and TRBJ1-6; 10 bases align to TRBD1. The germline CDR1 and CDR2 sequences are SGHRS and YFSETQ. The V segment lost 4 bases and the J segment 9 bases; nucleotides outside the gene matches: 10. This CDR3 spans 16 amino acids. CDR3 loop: CASSQYGTGARSPLHF. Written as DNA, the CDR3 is TGCGCCAGCAGCCAGTACGGGACAGGGGCGCGTTCACCCCTCCACTTT.

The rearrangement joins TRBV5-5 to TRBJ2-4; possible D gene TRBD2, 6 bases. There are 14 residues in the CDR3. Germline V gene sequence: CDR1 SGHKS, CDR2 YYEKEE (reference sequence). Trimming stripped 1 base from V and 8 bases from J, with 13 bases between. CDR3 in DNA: TGTGCCAGCAGCTTGACTAGCTCGGACGACATTCAGTACTTC. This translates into CASSLTSSDDIQYF.

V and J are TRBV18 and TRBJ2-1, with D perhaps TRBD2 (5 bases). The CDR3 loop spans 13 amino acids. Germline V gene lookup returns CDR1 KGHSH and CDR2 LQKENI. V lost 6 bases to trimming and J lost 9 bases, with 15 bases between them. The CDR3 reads CASSPGAAGEQFF. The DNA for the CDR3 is TGTGCCAGCTCTCCCGGAGCCGCGGGTGAGCAGTTCTTC.

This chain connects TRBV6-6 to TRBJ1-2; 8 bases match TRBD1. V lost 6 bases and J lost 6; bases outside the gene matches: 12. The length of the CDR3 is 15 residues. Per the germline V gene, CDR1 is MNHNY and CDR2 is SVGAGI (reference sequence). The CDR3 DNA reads TGTGCCAGCAGGATATCGGCCGGGACAGGAAATGGCTACACCTTC. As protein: CASRISAGTGNGYTF.

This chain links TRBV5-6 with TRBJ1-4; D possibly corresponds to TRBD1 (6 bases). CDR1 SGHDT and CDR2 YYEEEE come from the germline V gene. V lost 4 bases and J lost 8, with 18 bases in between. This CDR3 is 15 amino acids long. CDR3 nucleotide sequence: TGTGCCAGCAGCCGAGGAACACAGGGTTTGGAAAAACTGTTTTTT. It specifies CASSRGTQGLEKLFF.

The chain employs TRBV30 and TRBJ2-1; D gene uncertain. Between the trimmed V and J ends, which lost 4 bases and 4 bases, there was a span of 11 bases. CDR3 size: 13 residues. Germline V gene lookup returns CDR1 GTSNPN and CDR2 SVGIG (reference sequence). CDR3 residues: CAWTHLTYNEQFF. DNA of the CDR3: TGTGCCTGGACCCACCTAACATACAATGAGCAGTTCTTC.

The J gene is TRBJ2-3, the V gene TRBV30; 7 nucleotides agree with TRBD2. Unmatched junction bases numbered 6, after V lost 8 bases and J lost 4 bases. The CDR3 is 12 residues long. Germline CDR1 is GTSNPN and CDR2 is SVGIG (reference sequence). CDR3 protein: CAALGGADTQYF. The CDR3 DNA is TGTGCCGCATTGGGGGGGGCAGATACGCAGTATTTT.

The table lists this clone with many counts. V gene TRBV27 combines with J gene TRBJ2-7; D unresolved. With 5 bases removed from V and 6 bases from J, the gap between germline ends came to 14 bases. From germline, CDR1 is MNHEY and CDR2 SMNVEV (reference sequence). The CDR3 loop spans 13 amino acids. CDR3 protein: CASSPYAVREQYF. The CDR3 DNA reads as TGTGCCAGCAGTCCGTATGCGGTCCGCGAGCAGTACTTC.

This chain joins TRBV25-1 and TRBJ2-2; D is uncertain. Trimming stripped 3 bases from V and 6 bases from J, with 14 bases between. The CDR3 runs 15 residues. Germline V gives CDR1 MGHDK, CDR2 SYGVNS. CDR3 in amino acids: CASSDSLVGAGELFF. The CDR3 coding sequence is TGTGCCAGCAGTGATTCTTTGGTTGGGGCCGGGGAGCTGTTTTTT. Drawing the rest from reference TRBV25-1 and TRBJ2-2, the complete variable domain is EADIYQTPRYLVIGTGKKITLECSQTMGHDKMYWYQQDPGMELHLIHYSYGVNSTEKGDLSSESTVSRIRTEHFPLTLESARPSHTSQYLCASSDSLVGAGELFFGEGSRLTVL.

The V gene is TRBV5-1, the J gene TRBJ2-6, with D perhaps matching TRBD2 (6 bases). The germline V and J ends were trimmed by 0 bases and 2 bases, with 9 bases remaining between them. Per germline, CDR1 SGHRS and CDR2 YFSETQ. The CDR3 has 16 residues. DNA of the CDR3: TGCGCCAGCAGCTTGGTCGGGGGTACTGGGGCCAACGTCCTGACTTTC. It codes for CASSLVGGTGANVLTF.

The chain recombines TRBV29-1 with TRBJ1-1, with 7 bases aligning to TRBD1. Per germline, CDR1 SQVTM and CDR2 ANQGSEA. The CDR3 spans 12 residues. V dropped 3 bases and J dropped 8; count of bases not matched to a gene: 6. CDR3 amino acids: CSVDDRVEEAFF. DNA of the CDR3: TGCAGCGTTGATGACAGGGTGGAGGAAGCTTTCTTT.

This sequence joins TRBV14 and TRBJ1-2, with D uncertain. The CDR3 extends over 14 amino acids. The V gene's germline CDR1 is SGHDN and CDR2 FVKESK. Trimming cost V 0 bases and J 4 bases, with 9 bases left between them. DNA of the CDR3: TGTGCCAGCAGCCAAGATTCAGGTTTCTATGGCTACACCTTC. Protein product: CASSQDSGFYGYTF.

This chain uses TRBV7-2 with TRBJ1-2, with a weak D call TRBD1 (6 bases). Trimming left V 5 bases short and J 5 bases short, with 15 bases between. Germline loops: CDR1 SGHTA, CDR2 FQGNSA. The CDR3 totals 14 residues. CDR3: CASSEWTAPYGYTF. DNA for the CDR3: TGTGCCAGCAGCGAGTGGACAGCGCCTTATGGCTACACCTTC.

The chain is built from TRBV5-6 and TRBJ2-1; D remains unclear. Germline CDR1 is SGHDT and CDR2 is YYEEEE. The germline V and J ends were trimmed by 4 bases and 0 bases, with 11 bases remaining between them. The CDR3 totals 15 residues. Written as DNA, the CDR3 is TGTGCCAGCAGCCGGGTGATCAGCTCCTACAATGAGCAGTTCTTC. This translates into CASSRVISSYNEQFF.

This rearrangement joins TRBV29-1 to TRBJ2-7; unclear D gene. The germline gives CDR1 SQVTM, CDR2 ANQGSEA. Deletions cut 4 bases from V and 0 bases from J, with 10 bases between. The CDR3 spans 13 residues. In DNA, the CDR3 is TGCAGCGTTGGTGGCAAACACTCCTACGAGCAGTACTTC. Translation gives CSVGGKHSYEQYF.

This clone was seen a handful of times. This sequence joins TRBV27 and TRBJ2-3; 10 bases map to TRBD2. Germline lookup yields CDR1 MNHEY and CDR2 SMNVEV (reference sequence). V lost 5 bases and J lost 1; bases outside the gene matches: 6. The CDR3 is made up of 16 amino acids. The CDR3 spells CASSPRSGGRTDTQYF. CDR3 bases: TGTGCCAGCAGTCCTCGTAGCGGGGGGCGCACAGATACGCAGTATTTT.

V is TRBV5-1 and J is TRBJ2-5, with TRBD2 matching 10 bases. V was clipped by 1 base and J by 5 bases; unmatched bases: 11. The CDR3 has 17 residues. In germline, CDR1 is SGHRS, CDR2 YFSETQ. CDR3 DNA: TGCGCCAGCAGCTTGAGCAAACCAAGGACTAGCGGTGAGACCCAGTACTTC. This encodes CASSLSKPRTSGETQYF.

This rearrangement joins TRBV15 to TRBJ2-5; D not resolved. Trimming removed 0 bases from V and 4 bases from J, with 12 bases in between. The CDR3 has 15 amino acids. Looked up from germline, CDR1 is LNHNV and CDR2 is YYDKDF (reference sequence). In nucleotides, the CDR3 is TGTGCCACCAGCAGAGATCCTGTCTACCCAGAGACCCAGTACTTC. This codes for CATSRDPVYPETQYF.

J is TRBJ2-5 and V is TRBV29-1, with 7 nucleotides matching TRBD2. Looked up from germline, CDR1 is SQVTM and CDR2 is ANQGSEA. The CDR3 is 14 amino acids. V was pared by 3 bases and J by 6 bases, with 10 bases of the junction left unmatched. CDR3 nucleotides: TGCAGCGTTGATGTAGCGGGCCTCGGAAAGACCCAGTACTTC. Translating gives CSVDVAGLGKTQYF.

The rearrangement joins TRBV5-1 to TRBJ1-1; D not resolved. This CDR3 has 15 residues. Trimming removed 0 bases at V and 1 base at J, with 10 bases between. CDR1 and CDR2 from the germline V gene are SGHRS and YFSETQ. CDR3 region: CASSLATSENTEAFF. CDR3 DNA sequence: TGCGCCAGCAGCTTGGCCACGTCCGAGAACACTGAAGCTTTCTTT.